The 28 T cell receptor beta chains below all came from one sample that was sequenced in a study of blood T cells in healthy people across ages. A second 7 to 11 cycle PCR used barcoded and J-beta primers. TCRdb itself ran the 5' RACE reads through MiXCR, one entry per CDR3 protein. The sample shows more than 1,400,000 distinct CDR3 sequences, 42% of them seen only once. Sample: blood. These receptors were taken from a woman between 18 and 29 years old in good health.

The rearrangement uses TRBV6-6 and TRBJ2-1, with 7 bases aligning to TRBD1. The J call may be in error: the DNA end matches TRBJ2-7 better. Germline CDR1 and CDR2: MNHNY and SVGAGI (reference sequence). The CDR3 loop spans 14 amino acids. The CDR3 reads CASSDRVEAYEQYF. For the CDR3, the DNA is TGTGCCAGCAGTGACAGGGTAGAGGCCTACGAGCAGTACTTC.

The chain uses TRBV6-5 and TRBJ2-1, with D tentatively TRBD2 (7 bases). CDR1 and CDR2 from the germline V gene are MNHEY and SVGAGI. The CDR3 runs to 16 residues. V dropped 0 bases and J dropped 7 bases, with 16 bases sitting between them. The CDR3 nucleotides are TGTGCCAGCAGTTACTCGGCCGCGGGGGCGAGTAATGAGCAGTTCTTC. Translation: CASSYSAAGASNEQFF.

This clonotype was detected a few times. The J gene is TRBJ1-1, the V gene TRBV20-1, with TRBD1 matching 8 bases. Germline CDR1 is DFQATT and CDR2 is SNEGSKA (reference sequence). V lost 4 bases and J lost 4; bases outside the gene matches: 8. The CDR3 has 14 amino acids. The CDR3 reads CSATDRGVGTEAFF. Written as DNA, the CDR3 is TGCAGTGCTACAGACAGGGGTGTGGGCACTGAAGCTTTCTTT.

The J gene is TRBJ2-7, the V gene TRBV20-1, with 10 nucleotides matching TRBD2. The CDR3 runs to 16 residues. Looked up from germline, CDR1 is DFQATT and CDR2 is SNEGSKA (reference sequence). After removal of 4 bases from V and 0 bases from J, the junction contained 9 bases not matched to a gene. This CDR3 is CSATPASGGLSYEQYF. CDR3 in DNA: TGCAGTGCTACGCCCGCTAGCGGGGGCCTCTCCTACGAGCAGTACTTC.

On this clonotype itself: This could be a read error, since a much larger clone is one nucleotide away. This rearrangement joins TRBV5-1 to TRBJ2-3; D is undetermined. The CDR3 is made up of 11 amino acids. The germline CDR1 and CDR2 sequences are SGHRS and YFSETQ. CDR3 amino acids: CASRASDAQYF. The CDR3 DNA reads as TGCGCCAGTCGGGCCTCAGATGCGCAGTATTTT.

This clonotype has just a few counts. The chain uses TRBV11-3 and TRBJ2-7; D is undetermined. V dropped 2 bases and J dropped 6 bases, with 11 bases sitting between them. Looked up from germline, CDR1 is SGHNT and CDR2 is YENEEA. The CDR3 extends over 13 amino acids. CDR3 amino acids: CASSLTLLGEQYF. The CDR3 nucleotides are TGTGCCAGCAGCTTAACGCTCCTGGGCGAGCAGTACTTC.

This rearrangement joins TRBV27 to TRBJ2-1, with TRBD2 matching 12 bases. The assigned J gene may be wrong: the sequence end matches TRBJ2-7 better. CDR3 length: 17 amino acids. The germline CDR1 and CDR2 sequences are MNHEY and SMNVEV (reference sequence). For the CDR3, the DNA is TGTGCCAGCAGTACTAGGACTAGCGGGACCTCCTACAATGAGCAGTACTTC. This gives the protein CASSTRTSGTSYNEQYF.

This clonotype was detected a few times. This chain uses TRBV27 with TRBJ1-1, with D perhaps matching TRBD1 (5 bases). Germline loops: CDR1 MNHEY, CDR2 SMNVEV (reference sequence). Trimming pared 7 bases from V and 6 bases from J, leaving 18 bases between. This CDR3 has 14 amino acids. The chain's CDR3 is CASNFLGAGAEAFF. The CDR3 bases are TGTGCCAGCAACTTTCTCGGGGCAGGTGCTGAAGCTTTCTTT.

This clonotype was detected once. The rearrangement links TRBV5-8 to TRBJ2-1, with D hard to call. With the DNA end fitting TRBJ2-7 better, the J assignment may be wrong. Germline V gene lookup returns CDR1 SGHTS and CDR2 YDEGEE. The CDR3 contains 15 residues. The CDR3 spells CASSSRSSSYNEQYF. The CDR3 bases are TGTGCCAGCAGCTCCCGCAGCAGCTCCTACAATGAGCAGTACTTC.

The chain links TRBV30 to TRBJ2-1; D may be TRBD1 (5 bases). This CDR3 contains 11 residues. V lost 5 bases to trimming and J lost 7 bases, with 9 bases between them. Germline V gene sequence: CDR1 GTSNPN, CDR2 SVGIG (reference sequence). The CDR3 is CAWAGANEQFF. The CDR3 region has the DNA TGTGCCTGGGCTGGGGCGAATGAGCAGTTCTTC.

The chain uses TRBV20-1 and TRBJ2-5, with 8 bases that match TRBD2. In germline, CDR1 is DFQATT, CDR2 SNEGSKA (reference sequence). The CDR3 extends over 14 amino acids. The ends lost 6 bases at V and 4 bases at J; junction bases unmatched: 10. CDR3 nucleotides: TGCAGTGCAACTACCGGGACTAGTCCAGAGACCCAGTACTTC. Translating it yields CSATTGTSPETQYF.

This clonotype appeared a few times. The chain joins TRBV6-5 to TRBJ1-1; 7 positions match TRBD1. CDR1 and CDR2 (germline): MNHEY, SVGAGI. The CDR3 loop spans 13 amino acids. V lost 4 bases and J lost 7; bases outside the gene matches: 6. For the CDR3, the DNA is TGTGCCAGCAGTTTAGGGGGCAGGGTTGAAGCTTTCTTT. Residues: CASSLGGRVEAFF.

This clonotype occurred a few times. The chain has TRBV29-1 and TRBJ1-2; 9 bases are shared with TRBD1. CDR1 is SQVTM and CDR2 is ANQGSEA in the germline V gene. The CDR3 runs 13 residues. Trimming cost V 4 bases and J 8 bases; bases outside gene matches: 8. CDR3 residues: CSVGTGVQGGYTF. As DNA, the CDR3 is TGCAGCGTTGGGACAGGGGTTCAAGGCGGCTACACCTTC. The full variable domain, its missing parts supplied by reference TRBV29-1 and TRBJ1-2, is SAVISQKPSRDICQRGTSLTIQCQVDSQVTMMFWYRQQPGQSLTLIATANQGSEATYESGFVIDKFPISRPNLTFSTLTVSNMSPEDSSIYLCSVGTGVQGGYTFGSGTRLTVV.

The sample holds one count of this clonotype. This clone may be a read error of a much larger clone one base away. V usage is TRBV4-2 and J usage is TRBJ1-1; D call uncertain. The germline V gene encodes CDR1 LGHNA and CDR2 YNFKEQ. Trimming stripped 1 base from V and 7 bases from J, with 4 bases between. This CDR3 region has 11 residues. This CDR3 reads CASSQGREAFF. The DNA for the CDR3 is TGTGCCAGCAGCCAAGGACGTGAAGCTTTCTTT.

The CDR3 is CSARPMREQYF. DNA of the CDR3: TGCAGTGCTAGACCCATGAGGGAGCAGTACTTC. V is TRBV20-1 and J is TRBJ2-5; D possibly corresponds to TRBD2 (5 bases). Per the germline V gene, CDR1 is DFQATT and CDR2 is SNEGSKA (reference sequence). CDR3 length: 11 residues. Between the trimmed V and J ends, which lost 2 bases and 11 bases, there was a span of 12 bases.

This clonotype was counted a few times. J is TRBJ1-6 and V is TRBV27; D gene ambiguous. Germline V gene data show CDR1 as MNHEY and CDR2 as SMNVEV (reference sequence). V shed 3 bases and J shed 5 bases, with 8 bases lying between them. The CDR3 length is 14 residues. The CDR3 region is CASSLGSNNSPLHF. CDR3 sequence (DNA): TGTGCCAGCAGTTTGGGCAGTAATAATTCACCCCTCCACTTT.

The rearrangement links TRBV29-1 to TRBJ2-2; D might be TRBD1 (6 bases). Germline V gives CDR1 SQVTM, CDR2 ANQGSEA. The CDR3 is 11 residues long. The V gene lost 7 bases and the J gene lost 6 bases, with 9 bases spanning the gap. CDR3 in DNA: TGCAGCGGGGGGCTTCCCGGGGAGCTGTTTTTT. Protein: CSGGLPGELFF.

The chain recombines TRBV3-1 with TRBJ2-7, with TRBD2 identical over 10 bases. This CDR3 has 15 residues. The germline gives CDR1 LGHDT, CDR2 YNNKEL (reference sequence). The V segment lost 3 bases and the J segment 6 bases; nucleotides outside the gene matches: 8. CDR3: CASSHSGRALPEQYF. The CDR3 nucleotides are TGTGCCAGCAGCCACAGCGGGAGGGCCCTTCCCGAGCAGTACTTC.

This chain uses TRBV20-1 with TRBJ1-2; D not certain. The CDR3 spans 15 residues. The V gene's germline CDR1 is DFQATT and CDR2 SNEGSKA (reference sequence). Trimming pared 5 bases from V and 0 bases from J, leaving 16 bases between. The CDR3 region has the DNA TGCAGTGCTCTTCCACACCGTTTAACTAACTATGGCTACACCTTC. It yields the protein CSALPHRLTNYGYTF.

This clonotype was seen only a few times. The chain has TRBV4-1 and TRBJ1-2, with TRBD1 matching 8 bases. CDR3 length: 14 residues. V shed 2 bases and J 8 bases; nucleotides not matched to a gene: 7. The germline gives CDR1 MGHRA, CDR2 YSYEKL. CDR3 region: CASSQPQGARGYTF. In nucleotides, the CDR3 is TGCGCCAGCAGCCAACCCCAGGGGGCGAGAGGCTACACCTTC.

The rearrangement joins TRBV25-1 to TRBJ2-3; D is uncertain. Germline values: CDR1 MGHDK, CDR2 SYGVNS. The CDR3 runs to 11 residues. The V and J ends lost 10 bases and 5 bases respectively, with 10 bases between them. The chain's CDR3 is CATNRGDTQYF. DNA of the CDR3: TGTGCCACCAATCGTGGAGATACGCAGTATTTT.

The gene calls are TRBV30 and TRBJ1-5, with 9 positions matching TRBD1. V dropped 4 bases and J dropped 3; count of bases not matched to a gene: 4. CDR1 GTSNPN and CDR2 SVGIG come from the germline V gene (reference sequence). The CDR3 consists of 14 residues. The CDR3 region is CAWKDRGNNQPQHF. The CDR3 DNA follows: TGTGCCTGGAAGGACAGGGGAAACAATCAGCCCCAGCATTTT.

This clonotype has a handful of counts. This chain links TRBV29-1 with TRBJ1-2; tentatively, D is TRBD1 (6 bases). The CDR3 covers 14 residues. In germline, CDR1 is SQVTM, CDR2 ANQGSEA. V shed 0 bases and J shed 3 bases, with 11 bases lying between them. The CDR3 DNA reads as TGCAGCGTTGAAGATCTTAGGGGGGACTATGGCTACACCTTC. It is translated as CSVEDLRGDYGYTF. Variable domain in full (rest from reference TRBV29-1 and TRBJ1-2): SAVISQKPSRDICQRGTSLTIQCQVDSQVTMMFWYRQQPGQSLTLIATANQGSEATYESGFVIDKFPISRPNLTFSTLTVSNMSPEDSSIYLCSVEDLRGDYGYTFGSGTRLTVV.

This clonotype appeared a few times. CDR3 DNA sequence: TGCAGTGCTAGAAAACTAGCGGTGAGCTCCTACGAGCAGTACTTC. Protein product: CSARKLAVSSYEQYF. This chain connects TRBV20-1 to TRBJ2-7; 8 bases align to TRBD2. The CDR3 is 15 residues long. Per germline, CDR1 DFQATT and CDR2 SNEGSKA (reference sequence). Unmatched junction bases numbered 6, after V lost 2 bases and J lost 0 bases.

This chain links TRBV5-1 with TRBJ1-6; D is possibly TRBD1 (5 bases). Trimming removed 4 bases at V and 0 bases at J, with 17 bases between. Per the germline V gene, CDR1 is SGHRS and CDR2 is YFSETQ. The CDR3 sequence is 18 residues long. In DNA form, the CDR3 reads TGCGCCAGCAGCGGGCGAGGGGACGAATACTCCTATAATTCACCCCTCCACTTT. Residues: CASSGRGDEYSYNSPLHF.

The chain couples TRBV2 to TRBJ2-7; the match to TRBD1 covers 7 bases. This CDR3 contains 15 residues. V dropped 5 bases and J dropped 2; count of bases not matched to a gene: 9. Germline V CDR1 and CDR2: SNHLY, FYNNEI. The CDR3: CASSNPGQRPYEQYF. The CDR3 nucleotides read TGTGCCAGCAGTAACCCGGGACAGAGACCCTACGAGCAGTACTTC.

A remark on this clonotype: Compared with germline, one end of the junction differs, possibly owing to a read error. V usage is TRBV27 and J usage is TRBJ2-4; D gene uncertain. CDR1 is MNHEY, CDR2 SMNVEV, per germline (reference sequence). The CDR3 is 15 residues long. The CDR3 sequence is CASSLSVDTKNTQYF. CDR3 bases: TGTGCCAGCAGTTTAAGTGTCGACACCAAAAACACTCAGTACTTC.

This clonotype has more than one count but fewer than ten. The chain uses TRBV27 and TRBJ1-2; no clear D gene. CDR1 MNHEY and CDR2 SMNVEV come from the germline V gene (reference sequence). This CDR3 has 13 residues. Deletions cut 6 bases from V and 5 bases from J, with 13 bases between. The DNA of the CDR3 is TGTGCCAGCAGACTCTCCTCGTATTATGGCTACACCTTC. This translates into CASRLSSYYGYTF.